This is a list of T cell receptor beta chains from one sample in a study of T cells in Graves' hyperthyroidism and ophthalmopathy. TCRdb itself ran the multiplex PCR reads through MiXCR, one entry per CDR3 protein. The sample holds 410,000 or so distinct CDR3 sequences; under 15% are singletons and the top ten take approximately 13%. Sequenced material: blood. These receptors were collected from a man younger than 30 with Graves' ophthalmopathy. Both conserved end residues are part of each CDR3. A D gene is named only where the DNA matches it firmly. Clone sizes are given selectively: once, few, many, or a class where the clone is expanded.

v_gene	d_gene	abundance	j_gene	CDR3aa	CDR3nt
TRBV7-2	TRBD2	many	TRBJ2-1	CASSLIPGGPNEQFF	TGTGCCAGCAGCTTAATCCCGGGGGGGCCCAATGAGCAGTTCTTC
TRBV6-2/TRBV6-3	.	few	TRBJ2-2	CASTQNPGELFF	TGTGCCAGCACCCAGAACCCCGGGGAGCTGTTTTTT
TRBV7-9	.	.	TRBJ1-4	CAGSRGEKLFF	TGTGCCGGATCAAGGGGTGAAAAACTGTTTTTT
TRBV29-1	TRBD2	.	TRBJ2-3	CSVVGGSGVTDTQYF	TGCAGCGTTGTTGGGGGTAGCGGGGTCACAGATACGCAGTATTTT
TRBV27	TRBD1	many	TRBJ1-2	CASSPWTGGDYGYTF	TGTGCCAGCAGTCCCTGGACAGGGGGAGACTATGGCTACACCTTC
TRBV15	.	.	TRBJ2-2	CATLLQGRGAPGELFF	TGTGCCACCCTCCTACAGGGACGGGGTGCACCCGGGGAGCTGTTTTTT
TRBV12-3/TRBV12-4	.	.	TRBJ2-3	CASGFYSGTDTQYF	TGTGCCAGCGGTTTTTACAGCGGCACAGATACGCAGTATTTT
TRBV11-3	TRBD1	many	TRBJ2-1	CASSFGDRDSHEQFF	TGTGCCAGCAGCTTCGGGGACAGGGACTCCCATGAGCAGTTCTTC
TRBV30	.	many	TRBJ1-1	CAWGQNTEAFF	TGTGCCTGGGGACAGAACACTGAAGCTTTCTTT
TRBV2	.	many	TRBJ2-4	CASSLQGVRNIQYF	TGTGCCAGCAGTTTGCAGGGTGTCCGGAACATTCAGTACTTC
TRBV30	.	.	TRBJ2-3	CAWRWKGADTQYF	TGTGCCTGGAGATGGAAGGGGGCAGATACGCAGTATTTT
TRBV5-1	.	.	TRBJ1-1	CASSLGSYPEAFF	TGCGCCAGCAGCTTGGGTTCATATCCTGAAGCTTTCTTT
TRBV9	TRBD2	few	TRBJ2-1	CASSDPGGTNEQFF	TGTGCCAGCAGCGACCCGGGGGGGACCAATGAGCAGTTCTTC
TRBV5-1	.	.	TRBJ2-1	CASNLAGVEQFF	TGCGCCAGCAACTTGGCCGGTGTCGAGCAGTTCTTC
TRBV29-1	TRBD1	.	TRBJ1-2	CPTGLGYTF	TGCCCGACAGGGTTAGGCTACACCTTC
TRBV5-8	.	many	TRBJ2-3	CASSLAMGQGTDTQYF	TGTGCCAGCAGCTTGGCTATGGGTCAGGGCACAGATACGCAGTATTTT
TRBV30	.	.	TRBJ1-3	CAWSTQSSGNTIYF	TGTGCCTGGAGTACCCAGAGTTCTGGAAACACCATATATTTT